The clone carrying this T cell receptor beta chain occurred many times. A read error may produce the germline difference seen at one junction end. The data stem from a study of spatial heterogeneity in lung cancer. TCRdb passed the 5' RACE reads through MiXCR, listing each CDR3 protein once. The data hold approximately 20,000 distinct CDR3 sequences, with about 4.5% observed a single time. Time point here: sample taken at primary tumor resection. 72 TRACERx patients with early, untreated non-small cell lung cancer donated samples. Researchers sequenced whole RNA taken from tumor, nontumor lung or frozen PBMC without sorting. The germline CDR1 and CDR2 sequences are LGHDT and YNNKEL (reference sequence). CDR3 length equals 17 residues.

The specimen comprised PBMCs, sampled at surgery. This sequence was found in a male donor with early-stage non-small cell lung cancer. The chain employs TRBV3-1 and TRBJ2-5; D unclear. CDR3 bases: TGTGCCAGCAGCCAAGGGGGAAAGCGCCTAAATCAAGGGACCCAGTACTTC. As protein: CASSQGGKRLNQGTQYF.